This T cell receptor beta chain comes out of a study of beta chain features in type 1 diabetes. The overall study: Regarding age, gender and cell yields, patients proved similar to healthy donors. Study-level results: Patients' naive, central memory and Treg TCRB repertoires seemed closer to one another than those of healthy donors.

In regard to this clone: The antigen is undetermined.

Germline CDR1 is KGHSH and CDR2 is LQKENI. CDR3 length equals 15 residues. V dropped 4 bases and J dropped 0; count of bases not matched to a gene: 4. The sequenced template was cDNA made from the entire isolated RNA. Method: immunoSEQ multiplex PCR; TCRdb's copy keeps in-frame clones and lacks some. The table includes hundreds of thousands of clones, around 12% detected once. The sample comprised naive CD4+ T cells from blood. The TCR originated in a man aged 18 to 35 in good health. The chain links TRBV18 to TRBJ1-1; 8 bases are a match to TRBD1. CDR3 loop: CASSREQGVNTEAFF. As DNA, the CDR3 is TGTGCCAGCTCACGAGAACAGGGGGTGAACACTGAAGCTTTCTTT.